These 31 T cell receptor beta chains share one sample of origin, sequenced in a study of blood T cell repertoires in COVID-19. The table came from immunoSEQ multiplex PCR; TCRdb's copy has only in-frame clones and leaves some out. This sample has a few hundred thousand clones, with approximately 87% found just once. Sequencing was performed on PBMCs or T cells enriched from blood (not recorded which). These receptors were taken from a man in his forties in a cohort exposed to, infected with or recovered from COVID-19 (not recorded which).

The chain employs TRBV5-1 and TRBJ2-5; D is possibly TRBD2 (5 bases). The V end was cut by 4 bases, the J end by 4 bases, with 11 bases between. The germline CDR1 and CDR2 sequences are SGHRS and YFSETQ. The CDR3 loop spans 13 amino acids. The DNA of the CDR3 is TGCGCCAGCAGCAAGGATGGGAGAGAGACCCAGTACTTC. This sequence encodes CASSKDGRETQYF.

This clone was detected only once. V and J are TRBV18 and TRBJ2-1; D remains ambiguous. CDR3 size: 17 residues. Trimming shortened V by 3 bases and J by 1 base, and 16 bases separated the two germline ends. CDR1 and CDR2 from the germline V gene are KGHSH and LQKENI. The CDR3 nucleotides are TGTGCCAGCTCACCCCCCCAAAGCTCGGGTTCCTACAATGAGCAGTTCTTC. It is translated as CASSPPQSSGSYNEQFF. Complete variable domain (other parts from reference TRBV18 and TRBJ2-1): NAGVMQNPRHLVRRRGQEARLRCSPMKGHSHVYWYRQLPEEGLKFMVYLQKENIIDESGMPKERFSAEFPKEGPSILRIQQVVRGDSAAYFCASSPPQSSGSYNEQFFGPGTRLTVL.

CDR3 sequence: CASSEERGARANYGYTF. In DNA form, the CDR3 reads TGTGCCAGCAGTGAGGAGCGGGGGGCCCGGGCCAACTATGGCTACACCTTC. This rearrangement joins TRBV6-1 to TRBJ1-2; TRBD1 might be the D (6 bases). The V gene lost 3 bases and the J gene lost 2 bases, with 19 bases spanning the gap. The V gene's germline CDR1 is MNHNS and CDR2 SASEGT. The CDR3 runs to 17 residues.

This chain links TRBV6-1 with TRBJ2-1, with D possibly TRBD1 on 7 matching bases. Germline CDR1 is MNHNS and CDR2 is SASEGT. The length of the CDR3 is 17 residues. Trimming took off 0 bases at V and 1 base at J, with 13 bases between the two ends. The CDR3 DNA follows: TGTGCCAGCAGTGAAGCGTGGGGGGACAGATCCTACAATGAGCAGTTCTTC. Amino acid sequence: CASSEAWGDRSYNEQFF.

This chain joins TRBV4-1 and TRBJ1-1; D gene uncertain. Per the germline V gene, CDR1 is MGHRA and CDR2 is YSYEKL. V was trimmed by 6 bases and J by 0 bases, leaving 8 bases between them. The CDR3 extends over 13 amino acids. CDR3 sequence reads: CASRRIMNTEAFF. The CDR3 bases are TGCGCCAGCAGGCGCATCATGAACACTGAAGCTTTCTTT.

The V gene is TRBV5-4, the J gene TRBJ1-1, with TRBD1 as a possible D gene (5 bases). The CDR3 extends over 13 amino acids. Trimming removed 4 bases from V and 4 bases from J, with 11 bases in between. Germline CDR1 reads SGHNT; CDR2 reads YYREEE (reference sequence). CDR3 in DNA: TGTGCCAGCAGCCAAATGGGGGGCACTGAAGCTTTCTTT. Amino acids: CASSQMGGTEAFF.

J is TRBJ1-1 and V is TRBV18, with TRBD1 as a possible D gene (5 bases). The CDR3 is 17 residues long. The V end was cut by 5 bases, the J end by 2 bases, with 21 bases between. Per germline, CDR1 KGHSH and CDR2 LQKENI. The CDR3 sequence: CASSISAQGRSNTEAFF. The CDR3 coding sequence is TGTGCCAGCTCAATATCCGCGCAGGGAAGATCCAACACTGAAGCTTTCTTT.

This clone came up once. The chain combines TRBV30 with TRBJ1-6; TRBD1 might be the D (5 bases). V was shortened by 2 bases and J by 10 bases, with 18 bases between the two germline ends. CDR3 length: 15 amino acids. Germline V gene lookup returns CDR1 GTSNPN and CDR2 SVGIG (reference sequence). CDR3 amino acids: CAWSSSGKGRSPLHF. CDR3 nucleotide sequence: TGTGCCTGGAGTTCGTCAGGGAAAGGTCGATCACCCCTCCACTTT.

The CDR3 sequence: CTSSQDGRDNEQFF. The CDR3 nucleotides are TGCACCAGCAGCCAAGACGGGAGAGACAATGAGCAGTTCTTC. The chain carries TRBV1 and TRBJ2-1; no DNA check was done on the table's D call, TRBD2. TRBV1 is classified as a pseudogene. The CDR3 length is 14 residues.

The genes are TRBV18 and TRBJ2-3, with D perhaps matching TRBD2 (6 bases). CDR1 is KGHSH, CDR2 LQKENI, per germline. V was pared by 6 bases and J by 2 bases, with 18 bases between. This CDR3 contains 16 residues. This CDR3 is CASSTGGRGHTDTQYF. In DNA, the CDR3 is TGTGCCAGCTCCACCGGGGGACGAGGTCACACAGATACGCAGTATTTT.

The chain recombines TRBV20-1 with TRBJ2-1; maybe TRBD2 (5 bases). Trimming stripped 7 bases from V and 6 bases from J, with 10 bases between. The CDR3 has 11 amino acids. Germline loops: CDR1 DFQATT, CDR2 SNEGSKA (reference sequence). The CDR3 coding sequence is TGCAGTGTTCTAGCAGGCAATGAGCAGTTCTTC. Translation: CSVLAGNEQFF.

The chain joins TRBV19 to TRBJ1-5, with D tentatively TRBD1 (5 bases). The germline V gene encodes CDR1 LNHDA and CDR2 SQIVND (reference sequence). CDR3 length: 14 residues. The germline V and J ends were trimmed by 5 bases and 6 bases, with 14 bases remaining between them. CDR3 protein: CASSVYSGFQPQHF. As DNA, the CDR3 is TGTGCCAGTAGTGTATATTCAGGGTTTCAGCCCCAGCATTTT. Based on the CDR3 plus reference TRBV19 and TRBJ1-5, the full variable domain is DGGITQSPKYLFRKEGQNVTLSCEQNLNHDAMYWYRQDPGQGLRLIYYSQIVNDFQKGDIAEGYSVSREKKESFPLTVTSAQKNPTAFYLCASSVYSGFQPQHFGDGTRLSIL.

This clone is a singleton in its sample. CDR3 nucleotides: TGTGCCAGCAGGGGGACAGCTTTCTATTCACCCCTCCACTTT. Its translation is CASRGTAFYSPLHF. The chain uses TRBV28 and TRBJ1-6; 7 bases match TRBD1. The CDR3 contains 14 residues. V lost 6 bases to trimming and J lost 8 bases; unmatched junction nucleotides: 7. Germline CDR1 reads MDHEN; CDR2 reads SYDVKM.

The genes are TRBV3-1 (or the pseudogene TRBV3-2) and TRBJ2-5; D is perhaps TRBD1 (6 bases). V was shortened by 4 bases and J by 1 base, with 10 bases between the two germline ends. This CDR3 spans 14 amino acids. Germline CDR1 is LGHDT and CDR2 is YNNKEL (reference sequence). CDR3 bases: TGTGCCAGCAGCCTAGGACAGAGCCAAGAGACCCAGTACTTC. The encoded protein is CASSLGQSQETQYF.

This clone showed up just once. The chain recombines TRBV2 with TRBJ2-7; D is unresolved. The germline V gene has CDR1 SNHLY and CDR2 FYNNEI. The CDR3 covers 11 residues. Between the trimmed V and J ends, which lost 8 bases and 7 bases, there was a span of 12 bases. The CDR3 region has the DNA TGTGCCAGCGAGGTCCGACGGGAGCAGTACTTC. It translates to CASEVRREQYF.

The V and J genes are TRBV30 and TRBJ1-1, with TRBD1 matching over 7 bases. Germline CDR1 reads GTSNPN; CDR2 reads SVGIG (reference sequence). The V gene end was trimmed by 3 bases and the J gene end by 1 base; junction bases not matched to a gene: 11. The CDR3 covers 16 residues. The CDR3, as DNA: TGTGCCTGGAGGTATGCAGGGGGGAGGCGGAACACTGAAGCTTTCTTT. It specifies CAWRYAGGRRNTEAFF. Combining the CDR3 with reference TRBV30 and TRBJ1-1 gives the whole variable domain SQTIHQWPATLVQPVGSPLSLECTVEGTSNPNLYWYRQAAGRGLQLLFYSVGIGQISSEVPQNLSASRPQDRQFILSSKKLLLSDSGFYLCAWRYAGGRRNTEAFFGQGTRLTVV.

The chain is built from TRBV3-1 (or the pseudogene TRBV3-2) and TRBJ1-1; a weak D match, TRBD1 (5 bases). Per germline, CDR1 LGHDT and CDR2 YNNKEL (reference sequence). There are 11 residues in the CDR3. Trimming cost V 4 bases and J 8 bases, with 8 bases left between them. This CDR3 is CASSRGEEAFF. The CDR3 DNA reads as TGTGCCAGCAGCCGGGGGGAGGAAGCTTTCTTT.

The rearrangement joins TRBV5-4 to TRBJ1-2; the D gene is possibly TRBD1 (6 bases). Trimming pared 5 bases from V and 2 bases from J, leaving 13 bases between. The CDR3 sequence is 14 residues long. The germline gives CDR1 SGHNT, CDR2 YYREEE (reference sequence). CDR3 region: CASRGAGWNYGYTF. The CDR3 DNA is TGTGCCAGCAGGGGGGCAGGGTGGAACTATGGCTACACCTTC.

CDR3 DNA sequence: TGTGCCAGCAGCTTGGTCACGTTACAGCAAAAGGTGTTTTTT. This encodes CASSLVTLQQKVFF. The J gene is TRBJ1-4, the V gene TRBV5-8; D uncertain. The germline V gene encodes CDR1 SGHTS and CDR2 YDEGEE. The CDR3 is made up of 14 amino acids. V gave up 0 bases and J gave up 15 bases, with 18 bases separating them.

This chain uses TRBV5-1 with TRBJ2-7; 15 bases align to TRBD2. V lost 4 bases, J lost 7 bases, and 9 bases stayed unmatched. Germline assignment: CDR1 SGHRS and CDR2 YFSETQ. This CDR3 comprises 16 residues. The CDR3 region has the DNA TGCGCCAGCAGCCGAGGACTAGCGGGAGGGCGGGGAGAGCAGTACTTC. Its translation is CASSRGLAGGRGEQYF.

The chain links TRBV3-1 (or the pseudogene TRBV3-2) to TRBJ1-2, with a weak D call TRBD1 (6 bases). Trimming pared 0 bases from V and 8 bases from J, leaving 13 bases between. Germline V gene lookup returns CDR1 LGHDT and CDR2 YNNKEL (reference sequence). The CDR3 totals 14 residues. DNA for the CDR3: TGTGCCAGCAGCCAAGAAGCACAGGGCGGAGGCTACACCTTC. This translates into CASSQEAQGGGYTF.

The chain recombines TRBV5-1 with TRBJ2-2; unclear D gene. The V end lost 0 bases, the J end lost 1 base, and 7 bases lay between the germline ends. The CDR3 contains 15 residues. Germline CDR1 is SGHRS and CDR2 is YFSETQ. In DNA form, the CDR3 reads TGCGCCAGCAGCTTGGATACATTGAACACCGGGGAGCTGTTTTTT. It is translated as CASSLDTLNTGELFF.

J is TRBJ2-5 and V is TRBV29-1; the match to TRBD2 covers 7 bases. Germline CDR1 and CDR2: SQVTM and ANQGSEA. V trimming: 0 bases; J trimming: 0 bases; junction bases outside the gene matches: 13. This CDR3 has 18 residues. CDR3 nucleotide sequence: TGCAGCGTTGAAGATACCACTAGCGCAAGTCCGTACCAAGAGACCCAGTACTTC. Protein product: CSVEDTTSASPYQETQYF.

V usage is TRBV4-1 and J usage is TRBJ1-6; weak D call: TRBD1 (6 bases). Trimming took off 4 bases at V and 5 bases at J, with 15 bases between the two ends. The CDR3 covers 16 residues. Per germline, CDR1 MGHRA and CDR2 YSYEKL. The CDR3 region has the DNA TGCGCCAGCAGCCGACCAAGGACAGCCGATAATTCACCCCTCCACTTT. Its translation: CASSRPRTADNSPLHF.

This rearrangement joins TRBV5-1 to TRBJ2-1, with TRBD2 identical over 13 bases. Germline CDR1 and CDR2: SGHRS and YFSETQ. The ends lost 6 bases at V and 2 bases at J; junction bases unmatched: 11. The CDR3 is 18 residues long. This CDR3 reads CASTPGLAGVPTYNEQFF. The CDR3 DNA follows: TGCGCCAGCACCCCCGGACTAGCGGGAGTTCCAACCTACAATGAGCAGTTCTTC.

The chain carries TRBV2 and TRBJ1-2; D not certain. Trimming left V 3 bases short and J 4 bases short, with 12 bases between. The V gene's germline CDR1 is SNHLY and CDR2 FYNNEI. This CDR3 region has 14 residues. DNA for the CDR3: TGTGCCAGCAGTGAGAGAAGCCCCACCTATGGCTACACCTTC. Translating gives CASSERSPTYGYTF.

The chain carries TRBV3-1 (or the pseudogene TRBV3-2) and TRBJ2-1, with a possible D match to TRBD2 (8 bases). The V gene lost 1 base and the J gene lost 15 bases, with 22 bases spanning the gap. The CDR3 consists of 15 residues. CDR1 and CDR2 (germline): LGHDT, YNNKEL (reference sequence). CDR3 protein: CASSQGREVLGGTFF. CDR3 sequence (DNA): TGTGCCAGCAGCCAAGGGCGGGAGGTTTTAGGGGGCACGTTCTTC.

The rearrangement joins TRBV2 to TRBJ2-3, with D uncertain. The CDR3 extends over 11 amino acids. V gave up 6 bases and J gave up 5 bases, with 6 bases separating them. Germline V lookup: CDR1 SNHLY, CDR2 FYNNEI. CDR3 DNA sequence: TGTGCCAGCAGACCGAGAGATACGCAGTATTTT. Protein sequence: CASRPRDTQYF.

The chain couples TRBV18 to TRBJ2-4; 8 nucleotides match TRBD1. The CDR3 runs to 16 residues. The ends lost 2 bases at V and 0 bases at J; junction bases unmatched: 3. Looked up from germline, CDR1 is KGHSH and CDR2 is LQKENI. The CDR3 here is CASSPGQGLAKNIQYF. The CDR3 DNA follows: TGTGCCAGCTCACCAGGACAGGGTTTAGCCAAAAACATTCAGTACTTC.

In the case of this clone: This CDR3 is also generated by other DNA sequences in the sample. This chain joins TRBV6-5 and TRBJ2-5; D may be TRBD2 (5 bases). Germline loops: CDR1 MNHEY, CDR2 SVGAGI. The V end lost 0 bases, the J end lost 1 base, and 9 bases lay between the germline ends. There are 15 residues in the CDR3. CDR3 DNA: TGTGCCAGCAGTTACTCGGGAGCCGCCCAAGAGACCCAGTACTTC. Protein: CASSYSGAAQETQYF.

V gene TRBV5-1 combines with J gene TRBJ1-1, with 7 bases fitting TRBD1. The V gene's germline CDR1 is SGHRS and CDR2 YFSETQ. The CDR3 spans 15 residues. V lost 2 bases, J lost 5 bases, and 9 bases stayed unmatched. The CDR3 coding sequence is TGCGCCAGCAGCTTTCTAGGGACAGAATCTACTGAAGCTTTCTTT. Its translation: CASSFLGTESTEAFF.